Listed below are T cell receptor beta chains from one sample, sequenced in a study of identifying expanded T cells in peripheral blood. The assay was immunoSEQ multiplex PCR, and TCRdb's table has in-frame clones only and misses some. The sample comprises tens of thousands of clones, approximately 86% of which are singletons, and under 6.5% rests with the top ten. Sequencing input: blood. These TCRs come from a person aged 18 to 75 in good health. Both conserved end residues are part of each CDR3. A D gene is named only where the DNA matches it firmly. Size values are once, few and many counts, or a class for expanded clones, and some rows have none.

clone size: NA
CDR3 length: 14
V gene: TRBV19
D gene: TRBD1
J gene: TRBJ1-1
CDR3 DNA: TGTGCCAGTAGTGTGACAGGGATTTTTACTGAAGCTTTCTTT
CDR3 protein: CASSVTGIFTEAFF

clone size: NA
CDR3 length: 14
V gene: TRBV7-7
D gene: NA
J gene: TRBJ2-5
CDR3 DNA: TGTGCCAGCAGCAGGGGTGGCCTAGGAGAGACCCAGTACTTC
CDR3 protein: CASSRGGLGETQYF

clone size: NA
CDR3 length: 15
V gene: TRBV18
D gene: TRBD1
J gene: TRBJ1-3
CDR3 DNA: TGTGCCAGCTCACCGACAGGGGCCTCTGGAAACACCATATATTTT
CDR3 protein: CASSPTGASGNTIYF

clone size: NA
CDR3 length: 15
V gene: TRBV6-5
D gene: TRBD1
J gene: TRBJ1-5
CDR3 DNA: TGTGCCAGCAGTTACCGCAGGGGGCGCGATCAGCCCCAGCATTTT
CDR3 protein: CASSYRRGRDQPQHF

clone size: NA
CDR3 length: 17
V gene: TRBV29-1
D gene: TRBD2
J gene: TRBJ2-6
CDR3 DNA: TGCAGCGTTGCCCCAGGGACTAGTCCCTCTGGGGCCAACGTCCTGACTTTC
CDR3 protein: CSVAPGTSPSGANVLTF

clone size: NA
CDR3 length: 14
V gene: TRBV5-1
D gene: TRBD1
J gene: TRBJ1-1
CDR3 DNA: TGCGCCAGCAGCTGGACAGGGCGTAGCACTGAAGCTTTCTTT
CDR3 protein: CASSWTGRSTEAFF

clone size: NA
CDR3 length: 15
V gene: TRBV4-3
D gene: TRBD1
J gene: TRBJ1-2
CDR3 DNA: TGCGCCAGCAGCGCCGGGACAGGGGGCGGCTATGGCTACACCTTC
CDR3 protein: CASSAGTGGGYGYTF

clone size: once
CDR3 length: 14
V gene: TRBV2
D gene: NA
J gene: TRBJ1-2
CDR3 DNA: TGTGCCAGCAGTTCTGGACAGTCAGTAGGTGGCTACACCTTC
CDR3 protein: CASSSGQSVGGYTF

clone size: NA
CDR3 length: 17
V gene: TRBV19
D gene: TRBD2
J gene: TRBJ2-2
CDR3 DNA: TGTGCCAGTAGTACCCGCCGCGGGGGAACAGACACCGGGGAGCTGTTTTTT
CDR3 protein: CASSTRRGGTDTGELFF

clone size: NA
CDR3 length: 13
V gene: TRBV15
D gene: TRBD1
J gene: TRBJ2-7
CDR3 DNA: TGTGCCACCTCGGGACAGGGGGGCTACGAGCAGTACTTC
CDR3 protein: CATSGQGGYEQYF

clone size: NA
CDR3 length: 15
V gene: TRBV10-2
D gene: TRBD1
J gene: TRBJ1-5
CDR3 DNA: TGCGCCAGCAGGAAAACAGGGGGACGCGATCAGCCCCAGCATTTT
CDR3 protein: CASRKTGGRDQPQHF

clone size: NA
CDR3 length: 13
V gene: TRBV29-1
D gene: NA
J gene: TRBJ1-4
CDR3 DNA: TGCAGCGTTGAGGACAATACTAATGAAAAACTGTTTTTT
CDR3 protein: CSVEDNTNEKLFF

clone size: once
CDR3 length: 16
V gene: TRBV6-5
D gene: NA
J gene: TRBJ2-6
CDR3 DNA: TGTGCCAGCAGTTACACACAGTTCTCTGGGGCCAACGTCCTGACTTTC
CDR3 protein: CASSYTQFSGANVLTF

clone size: NA
CDR3 length: 15
V gene: TRBV6-6
D gene: NA
J gene: TRBJ2-1
CDR3 DNA: TGTGCCAGCAGTTTCAGACAGGAGGGGGGCAATGAGCAGTTCTTC
CDR3 protein: CASSFRQEGGNEQFF

clone size: NA
CDR3 length: 16
V gene: TRBV6-5
D gene: NA
J gene: TRBJ2-7
CDR3 DNA: TGTGCCAGCAGTTACGCCTATGACGGGACGGACTACGAGCAGTACTTC
CDR3 protein: CASSYAYDGTDYEQYF

clone size: NA
CDR3 length: 15
V gene: TRBV11-3
D gene: TRBD1
J gene: TRBJ2-7
CDR3 DNA: TGTGCCAGCAGCTTAGGGACAGGGGGAGGCTACGAGCAGTACTTC
CDR3 protein: CASSLGTGGGYEQYF

clone size: NA
CDR3 length: 14
V gene: TRBV5-6
D gene: NA
J gene: TRBJ1-5
CDR3 DNA: TGTGCCAGCAGCAGGGCCCCGAGAAATCAGCCCCAGCATTTT
CDR3 protein: CASSRAPRNQPQHF

clone size: NA
CDR3 length: 14
V gene: TRBV11-2
D gene: NA
J gene: TRBJ2-5
CDR3 DNA: TGTGCCAGCAGCTCCCAGGCGACCCGAGAGACCCAGTACTTC
CDR3 protein: CASSSQATRETQYF

clone size: once
CDR3 length: 15
V gene: TRBV11-3
D gene: NA
J gene: TRBJ2-7
CDR3 DNA: TGTGCCAGCAGCTATCGGACCCCTCGGAACTACGAGCAGTACTTC
CDR3 protein: CASSYRTPRNYEQYF

clone size: NA
CDR3 length: 16
V gene: TRBV4-2
D gene: TRBD2
J gene: TRBJ2-2
CDR3 DNA: TGTGCCAGCAGCCTAGGGACTAGCGCGAACACCGGGGAGCTGTTTTTT
CDR3 protein: CASSLGTSANTGELFF

clone size: NA
CDR3 length: 14
V gene: TRBV2
D gene: NA
J gene: TRBJ1-1
CDR3 DNA: TGTGCCAGCAGTGATCCGGGGGATGGCACTGAAGCTTTCTTT
CDR3 protein: CASSDPGDGTEAFF

clone size: NA
CDR3 length: 11
V gene: TRBV6-6
D gene: NA
J gene: TRBJ2-7
CDR3 DNA: TGTGCCAGCAGTTTTTCTTACGAGCAGTACTTC
CDR3 protein: CASSFSYEQYF

clone size: NA
CDR3 length: 13
V gene: TRBV6-5
D gene: NA
J gene: TRBJ1-1
CDR3 DNA: TGTGCCAGCAGTCCTCAGAAGGGCACTGAAGCTTTCTTT
CDR3 protein: CASSPQKGTEAFF

clone size: NA
CDR3 length: 14
V gene: TRBV19
D gene: NA
J gene: TRBJ1-2
CDR3 DNA: TGTGCCAGTAGTAGCGAGGGGGGGAACTATGGCTACACCTTC
CDR3 protein: CASSSEGGNYGYTF

clone size: NA
CDR3 length: 20
V gene: TRBV4-1
D gene: TRBD2
J gene: TRBJ2-2
CDR3 DNA: TGCGCCAGCAGCCAATACTCCGGACTAGCGGTAAAACCAAACACCGGGGAGCTGTTTTTT
CDR3 protein: CASSQYSGLAVKPNTGELFF

clone size: few
CDR3 length: 13
V gene: TRBV9
D gene: NA
J gene: TRBJ1-1
CDR3 DNA: TGTGCCAGCAGCGGGGGTCTGAACACTGAAGCTTTCTTT
CDR3 protein: CASSGGLNTEAFF